The 8 T cell receptor beta chains in this list originate from one sample, sequenced in a study of cytomegalovirus exposure and HLA in healthy donors (dated by TCRdb to 2016 to 2017). The method behind the library was the immunoSEQ multiplex PCR assay. A mixture of 60 forward primers for TCR Vbeta segments and 13 reverse primers for TCR Jbeta segments was used in the multiplex PCR. TCRdb carries this immuneACCESS record with in-frame sequences only. Its versions omit some clonotypes, under half of them owing to an unresolved V gene in the studies checked, with the rest unexplained. This sample's table contains 30,000 to 35,000 clones. The ten largest clones capture around 4.2% of the sample. Material: PBMCs. The receptors come from a woman in her thirties or forties in good health and CMV-seropositive.

This sequence joins TRBV6-4 and TRBJ2-2; TRBD2 might be the D (7 bases). V lost 2 bases and J 3 bases, leaving 10 bases between the germline ends. This CDR3 spans 15 amino acids. Germline V gene sequence: CDR1 MRHNA, CDR2 SNTAGT. The CDR3 bases are TGTGCCAGCAGTGACGAGGGGGGGGACACCGGGGAGCTGTTTTTT. The encoded protein is CASSDEGGDTGELFF.

The chain has TRBV29-1 and TRBJ2-2; weak D call: TRBD2 (6 bases). Trimming removed 1 base at V and 1 base at J, with 7 bases between. In germline, CDR1 is SQVTM, CDR2 ANQGSEA. The CDR3 has 14 amino acids. The CDR3 loop reads CSVEAGENTGELFF. For the CDR3, the DNA is TGCAGCGTTGAAGCGGGAGAGAACACCGGGGAGCTGTTTTTT.

The rearrangement uses TRBV30 and TRBJ2-1; 8 bases are a match to TRBD2. The CDR3 length is 15 residues. Germline trimming cut 3 bases from V and 2 bases from J; bases unmatched to any gene: 6. CDR1 and CDR2 (germline): GTSNPN, SVGIG (reference sequence). CDR3 loop: CAWSGGLGAYNEQFF. The CDR3 DNA follows: TGTGCCTGGAGCGGGGGACTAGGGGCCTACAATGAGCAGTTCTTC.

V gene TRBV19 combines with J gene TRBJ1-4, with 7 nucleotides matching TRBD1. Germline lookup yields CDR1 LNHDA and CDR2 SQIVND (reference sequence). The CDR3 runs 16 residues. The ends lost 4 bases at V and 4 bases at J; junction bases unmatched: 9. In DNA, the CDR3 is TGTGCCAGTAGTACTTGGACAGGCCTAAATAATGAAAAACTGTTTTTT. This codes for CASSTWTGLNNEKLFF. The whole variable domain, filled in from reference TRBV19 and TRBJ1-4, reads DGGITQSPKYLFRKEGQNVTLSCEQNLNHDAMYWYRQDPGQGLRLIYYSQIVNDFQKGDIAEGYSVSREKKESFPLTVTSAQKNPTAFYLCASSTWTGLNNEKLFFGSGTQLSVL.

This sequence joins TRBV18 and TRBJ2-5; possible D gene TRBD1, 6 bases. The CDR3 runs 14 residues. The V end was cut by 3 bases, the J end by 4 bases, with 12 bases between. CDR1 and CDR2 from the germline V gene are KGHSH and LQKENI. The CDR3 sequence is CASSPIQGIETQYF. The CDR3, as DNA: TGTGCCAGCTCACCGATTCAGGGGATAGAGACCCAGTACTTC.

The chain combines TRBV30 with TRBJ1-5; D possibly corresponds to TRBD1 (5 bases). The V end lost 0 bases, the J end lost 4 bases, and 10 bases lay between the germline ends. The CDR3 is made up of 14 amino acids. Germline V gene data show CDR1 as GTSNPN and CDR2 as SVGIG (reference sequence). The DNA for the CDR3 is TGTGCCTGGAGTGTACACGGGGGGAATCAGCCCCAGCATTTT. Protein sequence: CAWSVHGGNQPQHF.

V gene TRBV2 combines with J gene TRBJ1-1, with no clear D. The CDR3 consists of 14 residues. Germline lookup yields CDR1 SNHLY and CDR2 FYNNEI. V was clipped by 3 bases and J by 4 bases, with 12 bases between them. CDR3 nucleotides: TGTGCCAGCAGTGAGTACTATGGGAGCACTGAAGCTTTCTTT. Protein sequence: CASSEYYGSTEAFF.

The rearrangement joins TRBV30 to TRBJ2-2; TRBD2 matches at 7 bases. The CDR3 is 15 amino acids. CDR1 and CDR2 (germline): GTSNPN, SVGIG (reference sequence). With V trimmed by 4 bases and J by 4 bases, 9 bases remained unmatched. The CDR3, as DNA: TGTGCCTGGACAAGTGGGAGGGCCGGCACCGGGGAGCTGTTTTTT. This sequence encodes CAWTSGRAGTGELFF.